A single sample gave rise to the 10 T cell receptor beta chains below, sequenced in a study of vaccination effects on CD4 cells after COVID-19. Here immunoSEQ multiplex PCR was the method, and the copy in TCRdb shows in-frame clones only, minus some. The sample comprises tens of thousands of clones, around four fifths of which are singletons, and around 1.1% rests with the top ten. Expansion with viral peptide pools was applied to antigen-specific CD4+ T cells by the ViraFEST assay prior to sequencing. The culture ran for 10 days before CD4+ T cells were isolated. Two doses of BNT162b2 or mRNA-1273 vaccine were administered to participants. These receptors have no identified antigens. Source: CD4+ T cells from PBMCs cultured with HCoV-OC43 spike peptides, taken after COVID-19 vaccination. The subset was: HCoV-OC43 spike overlapping peptide pool stimulation. The receptor source for this set is a human donor who received a COVID-19 vaccine.

The chain carries TRBV10-1 and TRBJ2-7; a possible D gene is TRBD2 (5 bases). Trimming took 0 bases from V and 6 from J, leaving 9 bases between them. This CDR3 has 13 residues. Germline V lookup: CDR1 WNHNN, CDR2 SYGVQD (reference sequence). CDR3 nucleotides: TGCGCCAGCAGTGAGTCAGCGGCGAGCGAGCAGTACGTC. Its protein is CASSESAASEQYV.

The chain is built from TRBV18 and TRBJ2-3; TRBD2 matches at 10 bases. The V segment lost 2 bases and the J segment 5 bases; nucleotides outside the gene matches: 10. Germline values: CDR1 KGHSH, CDR2 LQKENI. This CDR3 has 17 residues. CDR3 nucleotide sequence: TGTGCCAGCTCACCAATTGTTAGCGGGGGGCCGGGAGATACGCAGTATTTT. It specifies CASSPIVSGGPGDTQYF.

The rearrangement joins TRBV11-1 to TRBJ1-1; D is unclear. The germline V and J ends were trimmed by 4 bases and 1 base, with 10 bases remaining between them. The CDR3 is made up of 14 amino acids. From germline, CDR1 is SGHAT and CDR2 FQDESV (reference sequence). The CDR3 loop is CASSSLVANTEAFF. The CDR3 region has the DNA TGTGCCAGCAGCTCCCTCGTTGCGAACACTGAAGCTTTCTTT. Together with reference TRBV11-1 and TRBJ1-1, the CDR3 gives the full variable domain: EAEVAQSPRYKITEKSQAVAFWCDPISGHATLYWYRQILGQGPELLVQFQDESVVDDSQLPKDRFSAERLKGVDSTLKIQPAELGDSAMYLCASSSLVANTEAFFGQGTRLTVV.

The J gene is TRBJ2-2, the V gene TRBV2; D possibly corresponds to TRBD2 (6 bases). V was pared by 0 bases and J by 0 bases, with 8 bases between. The germline CDR1 and CDR2 sequences are SNHLY and FYNNEI. The CDR3 loop spans 16 amino acids. In DNA form, the CDR3 reads TGTGCCAGCAGTGAAGCGGGACTTTCGAACACCGGGGAGCTGTTTTTT. Encoded protein: CASSEAGLSNTGELFF.

Notes on this clone: The junction shows a germline mismatch at one end, possibly a read error. This rearrangement joins TRBV2 to TRBJ1-2, with TRBD1 identical over 7 bases. CDR3 size: 13 residues. From germline, CDR1 is SNHLY and CDR2 FYNNEI. CDR3: CASRDDRESGYTF. The CDR3 nucleotides read TGTGCCAGCCGTGACGACAGGGAAAGTGGCTACACCTTC.

The rearrangement joins TRBV5-3 to TRBJ2-4, with 10 bases aligning to TRBD1. TRBV5-3 is assigned to the ORF class and has an uncertain function. V lost 4 bases and J lost 9; bases outside the gene matches: 16. The CDR3 is made up of 17 amino acids. The CDR3 sequence: CARSVCWDRGWGGIQYF. CDR3 nucleotides: TGTGCCAGAAGCGTCTGCTGGGACAGGGGATGGGGGGGCATTCAGTACTTC.

This clone appeared once. V gene TRBV28 combines with J gene TRBJ1-6, with D perhaps TRBD1 (6 bases). The CDR3 is 15 amino acids. The germline CDR1 and CDR2 sequences are MDHEN and SYDVKM. V lost 6 bases, J lost 7 bases, and 16 bases lay in between. CDR3: CASRPSTGSNSPLHF. Written as DNA, the CDR3 is TGTGCCAGCAGACCATCGACAGGCTCGAATTCACCCCTCCACTTT.

The chain is built from TRBV7-3 and TRBJ2-7; D ambiguous. This CDR3 is 13 amino acids long. CDR1 is SGHTA and CDR2 is FQGTGA in the germline V gene. Trimming removed 0 bases from V and 9 bases from J, with 12 bases in between. CDR3 sequence: CASSLTGAGVQYV. Here the CDR3 DNA reads TGTGCCAGCAGCTTAACCGGCGCAGGAGTGCAGTACGTC.

This clone has only a few counts. Here the CDR3 DNA reads TGTGCCAGCGGGACGAACTATGGCTACACCTTC. It translates to CASGTNYGYTF. J is TRBJ1-2 and V is TRBV7-2; D is possibly TRBD1 (5 bases). V lost 8 bases and J lost 2, with 6 bases in between. The CDR3 covers 11 residues. CDR1 is SGHTA, CDR2 FQGNSA, per germline. The whole variable domain, filled in from reference TRBV7-2 and TRBJ1-2, reads GAGVSQSPSNKVTEKGKDVELRCDPISGHTALYWYRQSLGQGLEFLIYFQGNSAPDKSGLPSDRFSAERTGGSVSTLTIQRTQQEDSAVYLCASGTNYGYTFGSGTRLTVV.

The V and J genes are TRBV5-4 and TRBJ1-1; D remains unclear. Germline CDR1 SGHNT, CDR2 YYREEE (reference sequence). The V gene lost 3 bases and the J gene lost 1 base, with 13 bases spanning the gap. The CDR3 has 15 amino acids. In DNA, the CDR3 is TGTGCCAGCAGCTCCAAGTCGGACGGGAACACTGAAGCTTTCTTT. Protein product: CASSSKSDGNTEAFF.